This paragraph reports one T cell receptor beta chain. Its antigen is still unknown. This sample was included in a study of glioma-infiltrating T cells. Study observations and caveats: Above-expected tissue-blood divergence occurred in all gliomas, most in low-grade ones.

TCR alpha and beta CDR3 regions were amplified from RNA using iRepertoire nested multiplex PCR. For one-step reverse transcription and amplification, about 90-400 ng of tissue mRNA or PBMC total RNA was used. TCRdb reanalysed the multiplex PCR reads using MiXCR and keeps one entry per CDR3 protein. The repertoire holds 150,000 to 200,000 distinct CDR3 sequences, with more than 35% as singletons. Sample: glioma tissue, nonneoplastic brain tissue, or PBMCs (not recorded which). The source is a human donor with low-grade glioma or glioblastoma, undergoing nonglioma brain surgery, or in good health (not recorded which).

Here the CDR3 DNA reads TGCGCCAGCAGCCAAGATGGAGGCCAGCAGCCTGGAAACACCATATATTTT. Amino acid sequence: CASSQDGGQQPGNTIYF. The genes are TRBV4-1 and TRBJ1-3; D gene unclear. There are 17 residues in the CDR3. Per the germline V gene, CDR1 is MGHRA and CDR2 is YSYEKL. V was pared by 0 bases and J by 2 bases, with 14 bases between.